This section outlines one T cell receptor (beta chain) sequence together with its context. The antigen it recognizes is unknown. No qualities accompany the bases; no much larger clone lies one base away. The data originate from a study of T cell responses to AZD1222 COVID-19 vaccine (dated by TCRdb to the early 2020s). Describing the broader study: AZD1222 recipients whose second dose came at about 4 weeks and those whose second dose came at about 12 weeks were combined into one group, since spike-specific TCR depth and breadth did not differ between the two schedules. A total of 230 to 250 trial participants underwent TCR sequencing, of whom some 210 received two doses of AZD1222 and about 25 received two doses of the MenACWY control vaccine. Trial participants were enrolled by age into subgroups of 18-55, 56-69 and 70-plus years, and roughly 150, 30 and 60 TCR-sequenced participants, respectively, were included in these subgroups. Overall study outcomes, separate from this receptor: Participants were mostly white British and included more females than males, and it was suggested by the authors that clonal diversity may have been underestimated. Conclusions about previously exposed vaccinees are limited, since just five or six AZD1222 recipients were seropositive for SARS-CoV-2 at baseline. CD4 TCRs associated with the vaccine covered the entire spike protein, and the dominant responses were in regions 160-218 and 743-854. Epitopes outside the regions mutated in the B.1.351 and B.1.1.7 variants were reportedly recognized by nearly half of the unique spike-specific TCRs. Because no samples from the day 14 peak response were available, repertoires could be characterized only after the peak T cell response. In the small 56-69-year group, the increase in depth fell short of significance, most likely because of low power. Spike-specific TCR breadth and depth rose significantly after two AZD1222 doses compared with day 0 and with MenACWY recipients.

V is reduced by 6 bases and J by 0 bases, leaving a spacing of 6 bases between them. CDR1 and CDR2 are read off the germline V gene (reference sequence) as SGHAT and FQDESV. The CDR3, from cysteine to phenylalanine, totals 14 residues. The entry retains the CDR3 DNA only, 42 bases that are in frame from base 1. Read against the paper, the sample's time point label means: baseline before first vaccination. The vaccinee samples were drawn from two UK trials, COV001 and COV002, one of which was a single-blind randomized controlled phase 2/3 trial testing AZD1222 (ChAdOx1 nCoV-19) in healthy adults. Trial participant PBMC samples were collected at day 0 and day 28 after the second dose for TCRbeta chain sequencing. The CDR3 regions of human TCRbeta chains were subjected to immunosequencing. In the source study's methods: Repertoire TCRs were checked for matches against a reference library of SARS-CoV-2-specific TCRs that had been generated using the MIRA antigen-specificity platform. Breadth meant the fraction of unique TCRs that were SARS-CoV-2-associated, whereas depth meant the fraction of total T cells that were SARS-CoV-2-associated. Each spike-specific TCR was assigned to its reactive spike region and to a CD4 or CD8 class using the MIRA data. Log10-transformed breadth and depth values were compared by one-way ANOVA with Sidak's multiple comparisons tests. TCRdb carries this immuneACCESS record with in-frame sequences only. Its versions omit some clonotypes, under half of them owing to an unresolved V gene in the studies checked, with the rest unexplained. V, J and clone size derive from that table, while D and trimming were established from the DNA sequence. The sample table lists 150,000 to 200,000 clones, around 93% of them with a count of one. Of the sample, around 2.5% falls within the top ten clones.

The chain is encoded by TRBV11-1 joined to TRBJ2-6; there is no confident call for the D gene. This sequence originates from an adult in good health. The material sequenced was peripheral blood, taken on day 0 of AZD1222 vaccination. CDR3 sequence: CASRGSSGANVLTF. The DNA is TGTGCCAGCAGAGGTAGCTCTGGGGCCAACGTCCTGACTTTC.